This T cell receptor beta chain is drawn from a study of shared clonotypes between healthy human individuals. Study information: The donor group consisted of a couple of women and a few men, aged 18 to 49. Broader study findings: The researchers took only blood, and tissue repertoires probably look different.

The method was immunoSEQ multiplex PCR; TCRdb's version includes in-frame clones alone and lacks a portion of them. The sample has about half a million clones; approximately 81% are singletons. As for this clone: Its antigen remains unidentified. A read error may account for a junction end that differs from germline.

Per germline, CDR1 SNHLY and CDR2 FYNNEI. The CDR3 loop spans 11 amino acids. The donors, all of them Caucasian adults, lived in Nashville, Tennessee. Sequencing was performed on PBMCs. This chain links TRBV2 with TRBJ2-7, with D possibly matching TRBD1 (6 bases). The clonotype originates from a woman aged 40 to 55 in good health. Some clones in this sample may be carry-over from other donors' samples. CDR3 loop: CASREGGEQYF. CDR3 bases: TGTGCCAGCAGGGAAGGGGGCGAGCAGTACTTC.